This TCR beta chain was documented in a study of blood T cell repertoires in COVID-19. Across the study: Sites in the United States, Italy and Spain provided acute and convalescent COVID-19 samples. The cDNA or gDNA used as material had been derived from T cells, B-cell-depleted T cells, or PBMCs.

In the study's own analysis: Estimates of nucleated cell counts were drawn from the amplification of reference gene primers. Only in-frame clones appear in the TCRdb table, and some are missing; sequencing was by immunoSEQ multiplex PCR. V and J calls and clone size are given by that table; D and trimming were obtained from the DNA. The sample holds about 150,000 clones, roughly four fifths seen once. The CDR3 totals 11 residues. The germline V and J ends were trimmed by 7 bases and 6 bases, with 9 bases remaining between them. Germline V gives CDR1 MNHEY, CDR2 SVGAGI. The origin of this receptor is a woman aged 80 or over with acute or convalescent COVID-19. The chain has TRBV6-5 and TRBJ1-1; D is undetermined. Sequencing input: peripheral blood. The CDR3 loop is CASTELPEAFF. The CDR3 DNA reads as TGTGCCAGCACCGAGCTGCCTGAAGCTTTCTTT.